The entry below describes one T cell receptor (beta chain). The record originates from a study of blood T cell repertoires in COVID-19. On the study more broadly: Samples came from the United States, Italy and Spain, spanning acute and convalescent COVID-19. T cells, B-cell-depleted T cells, or PBMCs supplied cDNA or gDNA.

V was trimmed by 5 bases and J by 9 bases, leaving 17 bases between them. Germline values: CDR1 SGHVS, CDR2 FNYEAQ. The CDR3 extends over 14 amino acids. Original data processing: Amplifying reference gene primers gave estimates of nucleated cell counts. Measured with immunoSEQ multiplex PCR; TCRdb has only the in-frame clones, and not every one. That table furnishes V, J and clone size, whereas the DNA furnished D and trimming. The table shows about 170,000 clones, with approximately 86% occurring only once. The sample comprised peripheral blood. The chain has TRBV7-6 and TRBJ1-5; no definite D call. This clonotype originated in a man between 60 and 75 years old who had recovered from COVID-19. CDR3 sequence (DNA): TGTGCCAGCAGCGAAGAAAACCCCGGTGGGCCCCAGCATTTT. It is translated as CASSEENPGGPQHF.